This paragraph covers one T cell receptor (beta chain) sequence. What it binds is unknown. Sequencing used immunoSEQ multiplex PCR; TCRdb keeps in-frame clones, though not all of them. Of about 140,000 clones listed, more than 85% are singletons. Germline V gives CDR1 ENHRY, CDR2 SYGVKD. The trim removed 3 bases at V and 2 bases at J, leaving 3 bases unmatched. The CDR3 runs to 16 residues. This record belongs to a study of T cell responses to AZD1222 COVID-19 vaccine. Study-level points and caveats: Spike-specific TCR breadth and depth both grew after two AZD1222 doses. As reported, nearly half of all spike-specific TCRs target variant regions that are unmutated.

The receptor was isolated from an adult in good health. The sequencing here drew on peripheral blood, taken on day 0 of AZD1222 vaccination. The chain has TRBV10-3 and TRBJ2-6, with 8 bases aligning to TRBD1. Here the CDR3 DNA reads TGTGCCATCAGTGACGCCAGGGGGCCTGGGGCCAACGTCCTGACTTTC. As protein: CAISDARGPGANVLTF.